One sample yielded the 17 T cell receptor beta chains listed below, sequenced in a study of molecular identifiers for immune sequencing clone quantification. MiXCR was run by TCRdb on the PCR reads, yielding one entry per CDR3 protein. The table lists over 50,000 distinct CDR3 sequences, roughly a third of them singletons. The sample comprised naive CD8+ T cells from blood, with Jurkat cell RNA spiked in. This sample's subset: FACS-sorted CD8+CD4-CCR7+CD45RA+ naive T cells. These receptors all stem from a human donor in good health. Some libraries in this study had Jurkat cell RNA spiked in.

V usage is TRBV27 and J usage is TRBJ2-7; D tentatively fits TRBD1 or TRBD2 (6 bases each). CDR1 MNHEY and CDR2 SMNVEV come from the germline V gene (reference sequence). Trimming took off 7 bases at V and 5 bases at J, with 18 bases between the two ends. CDR3 size: 14 residues. CDR3: CASKRLGGEHEQYF. The CDR3 region has the DNA TGTGCCAGCAAACGCCTGGGGGGCGAGCACGAGCAGTACTTC.

The chain combines TRBV3-1 with TRBJ2-3; 7 bases agree with TRBD2. The V gene end was trimmed by 0 bases and the J gene end by 6 bases; junction bases not matched to a gene: 9. Germline CDR1 is LGHDT and CDR2 is YNNKEL (reference sequence). The CDR3 has 16 residues. The CDR3: CASSQDYGTMRDTQYF. CDR3 DNA sequence: TGTGCCAGCAGCCAAGATTATGGGACTATGAGGGATACGCAGTATTTT.

This clonotype was counted ten times or more. This chain joins TRBV12-3 or TRBV12-4 and TRBJ1-5; D perhaps matches TRBD1 (5 bases). This CDR3 region has 14 residues. Trimming left V 2 bases short and J 9 bases short, with 14 bases between. In DNA form, the CDR3 reads TGTGCCAGCAGTTTATCGACAGTATATCTGCCCCAGCATTTT. Amino acids: CASSLSTVYLPQHF.

This clonotype was detected a few times. V and J are TRBV10-3 and TRBJ2-3, with a weak D call TRBD2 (5 bases). Trimming pared 4 bases from V and 0 bases from J, leaving 11 bases between. The CDR3 sequence is 15 residues long. Germline loops: CDR1 ENHRY, CDR2 SYGVKD. CDR3 in amino acids: CAISVARSSTDTQYF. Written as DNA, the CDR3 is TGTGCCATCAGTGTAGCGAGATCTAGCACAGATACGCAGTATTTT.

In its sample, this clonotype was seen a few times. This rearrangement joins TRBV6-5 to TRBJ2-5; D is unclear. CDR1 and CDR2 from the germline V gene are MNHEY and SVGAGI. V was clipped by 7 bases and J by 14 bases, with 20 bases between them. There are 12 residues in the CDR3. In nucleotides, the CDR3 is TGTGCCAGCATTTCACCCGCACTGGCCTACTACTTC. Translating gives CASISPALAYYF.

A word on this clonotype: Since a much larger clone is just one base distant, this may be a read error. The chain links TRBV28 to TRBJ2-5, with 7 bases lining up with TRBD1. The CDR3 covers 15 residues. Germline lookup yields CDR1 MDHEN and CDR2 SYDVKM. CDR3 sequence reads: CASSTIEGQQETQCF. The CDR3 nucleotides are TGTGCCAGCAGTACCATCGAGGGACAGCAAGAGACCCAGTGCTTC. Complete variable domain (other parts from reference TRBV28 and TRBJ2-5): DVKVTQSSRYLVKRTGEKVFLECVQDMDHENMFWYRQDPGLGLRLIYFSYDVKMKEKGDIPEGYSVSREKKERFSLILESASTNQTSMYLCASSTIEGQQETQCFGPGTRLLVL.

This clonotype was observed a few times. The genes are TRBV27 and TRBJ2-7, with 7 bases lining up with TRBD2. CDR1 and CDR2 (germline): MNHEY, SMNVEV (reference sequence). The CDR3 covers 15 residues. V was pared by 5 bases and J by 4 bases, with 11 bases of the junction left unmatched. The CDR3 sequence is CASSPVGGSPYEQYF. The CDR3 bases are TGTGCCAGCAGTCCCGTGGGCGGGAGCCCTTACGAGCAGTACTTC.

This clonotype was found a few times. The CDR3 region is CASNGALGQETQYF. CDR3 bases: TGTGCCAGTAACGGGGCTTTGGGGCAAGAGACCCAGTACTTC. This chain uses TRBV19 with TRBJ2-5, with D perhaps being TRBD1 or TRBD2 (5 bases each). Trimming left V 7 bases short and J 2 bases short, with 14 bases between. The CDR3 sequence is 14 residues long. Per the germline V gene, CDR1 is LNHDA and CDR2 is SQIVND (reference sequence).

In its sample, this clonotype was seen a few times. The chain combines TRBV9 with TRBJ2-3, with 8 bases identical to TRBD2. V trimming: 3 bases; J trimming: 4 bases; junction bases outside the gene matches: 10. The CDR3 runs to 16 residues. Germline CDR1 reads SGDLS; CDR2 reads YYNGEE. CDR3 sequence (DNA): TGTGCCAGCAGCGCGACTAGCGCAAGGGGGGCAGATACGCAGTATTTT. Translation gives CASSATSARGADTQYF. The whole variable domain, filled in from reference TRBV9 and TRBJ2-3, reads DSGVTQTPKHLITATGQRVTLRCSPRSGDLSVYWYQQSLDQGLQFLIQYYNGEERAKGNILERFSAQQFPDLHSELNLSSLELGDSALYFCASSATSARGADTQYFGPGTRLTVL.

Concerning this clonotype itself: One junction end does not reproduce the germline sequence, and a read error may be involved. The J gene is TRBJ1-4, the V gene TRBV29-1; a possible D gene is TRBD1 (5 bases). CDR1 is SQVTM, CDR2 ANQGSEA, per germline. There are 12 residues in the CDR3. CDR3 region: CSVGDWNEKLLF. The CDR3 DNA reads as TGCAGCGTTGGGGACTGGAATGAAAAACTGCTTTTT.

This clonotype was seen more than once but under ten times. This chain links TRBV4-2 with TRBJ1-3; no reliable D call. Trimming took off 6 bases at V and 14 bases at J, with 20 bases between the two ends. Per germline, CDR1 LGHNA and CDR2 YNFKEQ. CDR3 length: 13 amino acids. CDR3 amino acids: CASSPPTTLALYF. The CDR3, as DNA: TGTGCCAGCAGTCCCCCCACCACACTAGCCCTATATTTT.

This chain uses TRBV15 with TRBJ1-1; D ambiguous. Trimming pared 0 bases from V and 0 bases from J, leaving 11 bases between. There are 16 residues in the CDR3. Germline CDR1 LNHNV, CDR2 YYDKDF (reference sequence). The CDR3 spells CATSRELRIMNTEAFF. The CDR3 DNA is TGTGCCACCAGCAGAGAACTCAGGATAATGAACACTGAAGCTTTCTTT.

This clonotype occurred many times. The chain's CDR3 is CASSLTGGEQYF. DNA of the CDR3: TGTGCCAGCAGCTTGACCGGCGGCGAGCAGTACTTC. This rearrangement joins TRBV13 to TRBJ2-7; no clear D gene. V lost 3 bases, J lost 6 bases, and 9 bases lay in between. The CDR3 extends over 12 amino acids. Germline values: CDR1 PRHDT, CDR2 FYEKMQ (reference sequence).

Many counts were recorded for this clonotype. The chain couples TRBV28 to TRBJ2-7; D uncertain. Per germline, CDR1 MDHEN and CDR2 SYDVKM. There are 17 residues in the CDR3. Trimming took off 7 bases at V and 0 bases at J, with 22 bases between the two ends. CDR3 loop: CASTRTHGASDSYEQYF. The CDR3 DNA is TGTGCCAGCACTCGAACGCATGGAGCGAGTGACTCCTACGAGCAGTACTTC.

The sample holds a few counts of this clonotype. The chain recombines TRBV20-1 with TRBJ2-5; no definite D call. Trimming cost V 0 bases and J 3 bases, with 14 bases left between them. CDR3 length equals 15 residues. CDR1 and CDR2 from the germline V gene are DFQATT and SNEGSKA (reference sequence). The CDR3 protein is CSARDFRVDEETQYF. For the CDR3, the DNA is TGCAGTGCTAGAGATTTCCGGGTCGACGAAGAGACCCAGTACTTC.

As concerns this clonotype: With a much larger clone just one base away, this may be a read error. CDR3 amino acids: CASGDGGTDTQYF. The CDR3 DNA reads as TGTGCCAGCGGGGATGGTGGGACAGATACGCAGTATTTT. The chain combines TRBV9 with TRBJ2-3; D unclear. The ends were cut back, 7 bases at V and 3 bases at J, with 12 bases in the middle. This CDR3 contains 13 residues. Germline CDR1 and CDR2: SGDLS and YYNGEE.

This clonotype was detected a few times. The genes are TRBV27 and TRBJ2-2; a weak D match, TRBD1 (5 bases). Germline-derived CDR1 and CDR2 are MNHEY and SMNVEV (reference sequence). Trimming removed 6 bases at V and 3 bases at J, with 14 bases between. The CDR3 has 15 residues. The CDR3 bases are TGTGCCAGCAGCCGGCGAGACAGACACACCGGGGAGCTGTTTTTT. The encoded protein is CASSRRDRHTGELFF.